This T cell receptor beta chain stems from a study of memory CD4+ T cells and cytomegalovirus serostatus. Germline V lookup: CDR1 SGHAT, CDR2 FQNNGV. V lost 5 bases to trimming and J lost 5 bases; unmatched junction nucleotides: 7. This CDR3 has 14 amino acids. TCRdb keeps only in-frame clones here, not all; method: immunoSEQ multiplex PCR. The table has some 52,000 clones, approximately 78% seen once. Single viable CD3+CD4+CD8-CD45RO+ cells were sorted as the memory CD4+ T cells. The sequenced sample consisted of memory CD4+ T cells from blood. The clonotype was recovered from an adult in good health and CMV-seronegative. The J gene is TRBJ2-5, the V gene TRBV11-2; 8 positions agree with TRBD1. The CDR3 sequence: CASSKDRAQETQYF. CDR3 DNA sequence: TGTGCCAGCAGCAAGGACAGGGCGCAGGAGACCCAGTACTTC.